Each of the 23 T cell receptor beta chains below was sequenced from the same sample in a study of T cell clonotyping in hematopoietic cell transplantation (dated by TCRdb to the early 2020s). Library method: the immunoSEQ multiplex PCR assay. This immuneACCESS table, as held by TCRdb, lists in-frame sequences with V and J called but not all clones. Of the missing ones, under half trace to an unresolved V gene in checked studies; the others have no known cause. A total of some 30,000 clones appear in this sample, 60% to 75% of them only once. Together, the top ten hold less than 6.5% of the sample. Reading the label with the study, this specimen's time point is: recipient sample about 28 days before transplant, after cytoreduction. Sequencing used peripheral blood mononuclear cells, obtained before stem cell transplant. These receptors came from a man aged 45-65 years with myelodysplastic syndrome. Some clones in this sample may be carry-over from other donors' samples.

This chain uses TRBV6-6 with TRBJ2-1; TRBD2 might be the D (6 bases). From germline, CDR1 is MNHNY and CDR2 SVGAGI (reference sequence). This CDR3 is built from 13 residues. V gave up 2 bases and J gave up 8 bases, with 10 bases separating them. CDR3 DNA: TGTGCCAGCAGTTACGGCGGGGTCGATGAGCAGTTCTTC. It yields the protein CASSYGGVDEQFF.

The count of this clone is one. The rearrangement links TRBV20-1 to TRBJ1-2; the D is unclear. In germline, CDR1 is DFQATT, CDR2 SNEGSKA (reference sequence). The CDR3 sequence is 9 residues long. V was cut by 5 bases and J by 9 bases, with 7 bases left in between. In DNA, the CDR3 is TGCAGTGCTTACGAAAGCTACACCTTC. Its protein product is CSAYESYTF.

This clone was observed a handful of times. The chain joins TRBV7-9 to TRBJ2-7; D gene ambiguous. The CDR3 has 11 amino acids. Per germline, CDR1 SEHNR and CDR2 FQNEAQ (reference sequence). V was pared by 2 bases and J by 7 bases, with 6 bases between. For the CDR3, the DNA is TGTGCCAGCAGCTTATACGGGGAGCAGTACTTC. This sequence encodes CASSLYGEQYF.

The chain employs TRBV30 and TRBJ2-6; D is possibly TRBD1 (6 bases). This CDR3 has 18 amino acids. Germline loops: CDR1 GTSNPN, CDR2 SVGIG (reference sequence). V was trimmed by 3 bases and J by 1 base, leaving 19 bases between them. The CDR3 DNA is TGTGCCTGGAGACGTTGGGGGCAGCCTCGGTCTGGGGCCAACGTCCTGACTTTC. This encodes CAWRRWGQPRSGANVLTF.

This chain joins TRBV6-5 and TRBJ1-2, with D tentatively TRBD1 (6 bases). Germline CDR1 MNHEY, CDR2 SVGAGI. V lost 2 bases and J 6 bases, leaving 10 bases between the germline ends. The CDR3 consists of 13 residues. The DNA for the CDR3 is TGTGCCAGCAGTTACGCAGGGGCTGATGGCTACACCTTC. This codes for CASSYAGADGYTF.

The CDR3 nucleotides read TGTGCCACCCAAGGAGGGGCCAATCAGCCCCAGCATTTT. Translated: CATQGGANQPQHF. V usage is TRBV28 and J usage is TRBJ1-5, with D maybe TRBD1 (5 bases). The V and J ends lost 10 bases and 3 bases respectively, with 13 bases between them. CDR3 length: 13 amino acids. Germline values: CDR1 MDHEN, CDR2 SYDVKM.

The genes are TRBV6-1 and TRBJ2-3; no clear D gene. Trimming took off 6 bases at V and 4 bases at J, with 8 bases between the two ends. The CDR3 sequence is 12 residues long. The germline V gene has CDR1 MNHNS and CDR2 SASEGT. The CDR3 loop reads CASSESPDTQYF. CDR3 nucleotides: TGTGCCAGCAGCGAAAGCCCAGATACGCAGTATTTT.

This chain joins TRBV29-1 and TRBJ1-1; possible D gene TRBD1, 6 bases. CDR3 size: 13 residues. V was shortened by 7 bases and J by 0 bases, with 12 bases between the two germline ends. Germline CDR1 and CDR2: SQVTM and ANQGSEA. The CDR3 is CSAETGMNTEAFF. CDR3 coding DNA: TGCAGCGCCGAAACAGGGATGAACACTGAAGCTTTCTTT.

The table lists this clone with a few counts. The J gene is TRBJ2-2, the V gene TRBV27; TRBD1 aligns across 7 bases. With V trimmed by 5 bases and J by 0 bases, 3 bases remained unmatched. The CDR3 contains 15 residues. Germline V gene sequence: CDR1 MNHEY, CDR2 SMNVEV (reference sequence). CDR3 nucleotide sequence: TGTGCCAGCAGTCCCGGGACAGCGAACACCGGGGAGCTGTTTTTT. This codes for CASSPGTANTGELFF.

V usage is TRBV10-2 and J usage is TRBJ1-2, with 11 bases that match TRBD1. The V segment lost 5 bases and the J segment 4 bases; nucleotides outside the gene matches: 21. CDR1 WSHSY and CDR2 SAAADI come from the germline V gene. The CDR3 runs 20 residues. Here the CDR3 reads CASSYGQGADSDKLAYGYTF. In DNA, the CDR3 is TGCGCCAGCAGTTACGGACAGGGGGCAGATTCGGACAAGCTCGCCTATGGCTACACCTTC.

The chain joins TRBV10-2 to TRBJ2-7; D remains unclear. Germline CDR1 WSHSY, CDR2 SAAADI. The CDR3 consists of 14 residues. Trimming removed 2 bases from V and 1 base from J, with 9 bases in between. DNA of the CDR3: TGCGCCAGCAGTGAGATGGCGGTATCCTACGAGCAGTACTTC. Its translation is CASSEMAVSYEQYF.

This rearrangement joins TRBV9 to TRBJ1-2; 12 positions agree with TRBD1. Per the germline V gene, CDR1 is SGDLS and CDR2 is YYNGEE. J was trimmed by 4 bases and V by 6 bases; bases with no gene match: 13. The CDR3 extends over 17 amino acids. Here the CDR3 reads CASTIGTGGESRYGYTF. The DNA for the CDR3 is TGTGCCAGCACCATAGGGACAGGGGGCGAGTCTCGCTATGGCTACACCTTC.

J is TRBJ1-1 and V is TRBV25-1, with D unclear. V lost 6 bases and J lost 4, with 15 bases in between. The germline V gene has CDR1 MGHDK and CDR2 SYGVNS. The CDR3 length is 14 residues. The CDR3 DNA follows: TGTGCCAGCAGCCTTTCTGGACTTTTCACTGAAGCTTTCTTT. This encodes CASSLSGLFTEAFF. Combining the CDR3 with reference TRBV25-1 and TRBJ1-1 gives the whole variable domain EADIYQTPRYLVIGTGKKITLECSQTMGHDKMYWYQQDPGMELHLIHYSYGVNSTEKGDLSSESTVSRIRTEHFPLTLESARPSHTSQYLCASSLSGLFTEAFFGQGTRLTVV.

The chain is built from TRBV6-6 and TRBJ1-4; D possibly corresponds to TRBD1 (6 bases). The V end lost 7 bases, the J end lost 5 bases, and 14 bases lay between the germline ends. The germline gives CDR1 MNHNY, CDR2 SVGAGI (reference sequence). This CDR3 region has 14 residues. Written as DNA, the CDR3 is TGTGCCAGCACCAACTGGCAGGGGAATGAAAAACTGTTTTTT. This codes for CASTNWQGNEKLFF.

The V gene is TRBV6-1, the J gene TRBJ1-1, with TRBD1 matching over 8 bases. Germline V CDR1 and CDR2: MNHNS, SASEGT. The V and J ends lost 5 bases and 0 bases, in that order; junction bases with no gene match: 5. CDR3 length: 15 residues. The CDR3, as DNA: TGTGCCAGCAGTCGGACAGGGTTCATGAACACTGAAGCTTTCTTT. Its protein product is CASSRTGFMNTEAFF.

The chain uses TRBV2 and TRBJ2-3; 9 bases agree with TRBD2. Germline CDR1 is SNHLY and CDR2 is FYNNEI. V lost 0 bases, J lost 2 bases, and 9 bases stayed unmatched. CDR3 length equals 18 residues. As DNA, the CDR3 is TGTGCCAGCAGTGAAGCGCTTAGGCTAGCGGGGCCCACAGATACGCAGTATTTT. It codes for CASSEALRLAGPTDTQYF.

The chain has TRBV14 and TRBJ1-1; D is ambiguous. The CDR3 runs 12 residues. Germline V gene lookup returns CDR1 SGHDN and CDR2 FVKESK. With 5 bases removed from V and 0 bases from J, the gap between germline ends came to 4 bases. The CDR3, as DNA: TGTGCCAGCAGCAAATTGAACACTGAAGCTTTCTTT. Encoded protein: CASSKLNTEAFF.

V is TRBV25-1 and J is TRBJ2-7; a possible D gene is TRBD1 (5 bases). Per the germline V gene, CDR1 is MGHDK and CDR2 is SYGVNS. This CDR3 has 12 amino acids. V was trimmed by 5 bases and J by 3 bases, leaving 8 bases between them. The CDR3 reads CASSSQGYEQYF. The DNA of the CDR3 is TGTGCCAGCAGTTCCCAGGGCTACGAGCAGTACTTC.

The rearrangement joins TRBV29-1 to TRBJ1-3, with D tentatively TRBD1 (5 bases). Trimming left V 0 bases short and J 7 bases short, with 10 bases between. Per germline, CDR1 SQVTM and CDR2 ANQGSEA. The CDR3 is made up of 13 amino acids. CDR3 residues: CSVEEGLGNTIYF. In DNA, the CDR3 is TGCAGCGTTGAAGAGGGGCTAGGCAACACCATATATTTT.

This clone has a handful of counts. This rearrangement joins TRBV7-2 to TRBJ2-2; 12 bases agree with TRBD1. CDR3 length equals 16 residues. The germline V gene has CDR1 SGHTA and CDR2 FQGNSA. The trim removed 3 bases at V and 4 bases at J, leaving 3 bases unmatched. CDR3 loop: CASSFRDRGLTGELFF. CDR3 nucleotide sequence: TGTGCCAGCAGCTTTAGGGACAGGGGGCTCACCGGGGAGCTGTTTTTT.

The chain recombines TRBV5-6 with TRBJ2-1, with D unresolved. Germline V gene data show CDR1 as SGHDT and CDR2 as YYEEEE. This CDR3 is built from 12 residues. The V and J ends lost 1 base and 5 bases respectively, with 4 bases between them. The CDR3 region has the DNA TGTGCCAGCAGCTTGCCCGACAATGAGCAGTTCTTC. Translated, it gives CASSLPDNEQFF. The entire variable domain, with the rest obtained from reference TRBV5-6 and TRBJ2-1, is as follows: DAGVTQSPTHLIKTRGQQVTLRCSPKSGHDTVSWYQQALGQGPQFIFQYYEEEERQRGNFPDRFSGHQFPNYSSELNVNALLLGDSALYLCASSLPDNEQFFGPGTRLTVL.

This clone was detected only a few times. This chain links TRBV10-3 with TRBJ1-1, with 7 bases lining up with TRBD1. The germline V gene encodes CDR1 ENHRY and CDR2 SYGVKD. This CDR3 region has 12 residues. V was pared by 4 bases and J by 8 bases, with 4 bases of the junction left unmatched. The CDR3 bases are TGTGCCATCAGTGTCCCAGGGGGAGAAGCTTTCTTT. Translated, it gives CAISVPGGEAFF.

Turning to this clone: This CDR3 is also generated by other DNA sequences in the sample. This sequence joins TRBV30 and TRBJ1-5, with D maybe TRBD1 (5 bases). This CDR3 has 13 amino acids. Trimming cost V 1 base and J 3 bases, with 7 bases left between them. Germline CDR1 is GTSNPN and CDR2 is SVGIG (reference sequence). CDR3: CAWSGGDNQPQHF. In nucleotides, the CDR3 is TGTGCCTGGAGTGGGGGGGACAATCAGCCCCAGCATTTT.